Each of the 3 T cell receptor beta chains below was sequenced from the same sample in a study of graft-versus-host responses after intestinal transplantation. Their antigens are not known. Sequencing was performed with immunoSEQ multiplex PCR; in TCRdb, only in-frame clones are kept and a portion is missing. The sample contains about 120,000 clones, approximately 96% of which appear only once. The sample in question was unstimulated CD8+ T cells sorted from spleen or lymph node cells, obtained before intestinal transplant. The receptors were gathered from a human donor who received an intestinal transplant.

The V gene is TRBV28, the J gene TRBJ2-2, with D hard to call. Trimming took off 6 bases at V and 4 bases at J, with 12 bases between the two ends. Germline CDR1 and CDR2: MDHEN and SYDVKM. This CDR3 is built from 14 residues. The CDR3 loop is CASRPRRGTGELFF. CDR3 sequence (DNA): TGTGCCAGCAGGCCCAGACGAGGCACCGGGGAGCTGTTTTTT.

V and J are TRBV9 and TRBJ2-6; D not resolved. The V gene lost 0 bases and the J gene lost 0 bases, with 4 bases spanning the gap. CDR1 is SGDLS, CDR2 YYNGEE, per germline. The CDR3 is made up of 15 amino acids. The CDR3 sequence is CASSVEPSGANVLTF. The DNA of the CDR3 is TGTGCCAGCAGCGTAGAGCCCTCTGGGGCCAACGTCCTGACTTTC.

The V and J genes are TRBV4-2 and TRBJ1-1; 10 nucleotides line up with TRBD1. The CDR3 sequence is 14 residues long. CDR1 and CDR2 (germline): LGHNA, YNFKEQ. With V trimmed by 2 bases and J by 7 bases, 4 bases remained unmatched. The CDR3 loop is CASSQPTGGNEAFF. The CDR3, as DNA: TGTGCCAGCAGCCAACCGACAGGGGGCAATGAAGCTTTCTTT.